The clone carrying this TCR beta chain was picked up one time. Assay used: immunoSEQ multiplex PCR; TCRdb lists only in-frame clones, some missing. Among about 210,000 clones, 65% to 90% were seen once, and the ten largest hold 3.5% to 4%. The data stem from a study of blood T cell repertoires in COVID-19. Study details: Samples taken during acute and convalescent COVID-19 were collected in the United States, Italy and Spain. PBMCs, B-cell-depleted T cells, or T cells were the source of the cDNA or gDNA that made up the material.

Per germline, CDR1 WSHSY and CDR2 SAAADI. V lost 2 bases to trimming and J lost 4 bases, with 12 bases between them. The CDR3 totals 15 residues. Adults between about 18 and 95 years of age took part from some 25 US areas. Self-reported history from a screening survey and questionnaire set each donor's cohort. The specimen was PBMCs or T cells enriched from blood (not recorded which). V gene TRBV10-2 combines with J gene TRBJ1-3; D is possibly TRBD1 (6 bases). The receptor comes from a woman aged 40 to 50 with acute COVID-19. For the CDR3, the DNA is TGCGCCAGCAGTGAGGGGGGCATCGGCGGAAACACCATATATTTT. This encodes CASSEGGIGGNTIYF.